The present entry profiles one TCR beta chain with its context. This sample is drawn from a study of identical twins. The CDR3 loop spans 15 amino acids. The ends lost 3 bases at V and 4 bases at J; junction bases unmatched: 3. The germline V gene encodes CDR1 LNHNV and CDR2 YYDKDF (reference sequence). MiXCR, applied by TCRdb to the 5' RACE reads, yields one record per CDR3 protein. The table includes hundreds of thousands of distinct CDR3 sequences, 5.5% to 6.5% detected once. The sequence was collected from a man aged 18-30 years in good health. This chain links TRBV15 with TRBJ1-5; 10 nucleotides agree with TRBD1. The sample consisted of naive T cells sorted from blood. The CDR3 region is CATSSDRGRNQPQHF. The DNA for the CDR3 is TGTGCCACCAGCAGCGACAGGGGGCGGAATCAGCCCCAGCATTTT.